These 3 T cell receptor beta chains were sequenced from one sample in a study of blood T cell repertoires in COVID-19. Assay used: immunoSEQ multiplex PCR; TCRdb lists only in-frame clones, some missing. This sample has a few hundred thousand clones; around three quarters occur once, and the top ten carry about 3.1%. Sequenced sample: peripheral blood. The receptors were gathered from a woman of 80 years or more with acute or convalescent COVID-19.

The rearrangement links TRBV7-9 to TRBJ1-5; TRBD1 matches at 7 bases. Germline V gene data show CDR1 as SEHNR and CDR2 as FQNEAQ (reference sequence). After removal of 5 bases from V and 3 bases from J, the junction contained 7 bases not matched to a gene. The CDR3 has 15 amino acids. CDR3 in DNA: TGTGCCAGCAGCACTACAGGGGAGAACAATCAGCCCCAGCATTTT. Translating it yields CASSTTGENNQPQHF.

This clone was detected once. The chain joins TRBV27 to TRBJ2-4; TRBD1 matches 11 bases. Trimming removed 0 bases from V and 6 bases from J; junction bases left unmatched: 4. The CDR3 spans 16 residues. The germline CDR1 and CDR2 sequences are MNHEY and SMNVEV (reference sequence). The CDR3 spells CASSLSRDRGGNIQYF. CDR3 DNA: TGTGCCAGCAGTTTATCCCGGGACAGGGGGGGAAACATTCAGTACTTC.

The rearrangement links TRBV6-5 to TRBJ2-1; 8 bases match TRBD2. The length of the CDR3 is 15 residues. V shed 7 bases, J shed 7 bases, and the junction held 12 bases outside the gene matches. CDR1 is MNHEY and CDR2 is SVGAGI in the germline V gene. CDR3 nucleotide sequence: TGTGCCAGCAACCCCGGGACTAGGAGGGGAAATGAGCAGTTCTTC. This sequence encodes CASNPGTRRGNEQFF.